Listed below are T cell receptor beta chains from one sample, sequenced in a study of patients and donors after allogeneic stem cell transplantation. TCRdb used MiXCR to reprocess the RT-PCR reads, holding one entry per CDR3 protein. The table has about 110,000 distinct CDR3 sequences, approximately 35% seen once. The sample comprised blood, either unsorted or a sorted T cell fraction (not recorded which). Receptors were obtained from a human donor who was either an allogeneic HSCT recipient or a stem cell or donor lymphocyte infusion donor (not recorded which). It is not recorded whose cells these are; they may come from a transplant donor. Each CDR3 is given with its conserved first and last residue. The D gene is left open where the match is weak. Some rows mark clone size as missing; the rest say once, few, many or name a class of expanded clone.

13 TRBJ1-1 TRBV12-3/TRBV12-4 many . TGTGCCAGCAGTTTACGACCGAACACTGAAGCTTTCTTT CASSLRPNTEAFF
15 TRBJ1-2 TRBV29-1 . . TGCAGCGTTGAAGATGGAGGGGGGTATTTCTATGGCTACACCTTC CSVEDGGGYFYGYTF
12 TRBJ2-1 TRBV30 . . TGTGCCTGGAGTGGTTCGGACAATGAGCAGTTCTTC CAWSGSDNEQFF
14 TRBJ2-1 TRBV24-1 . . TGTGCCACCAGTGAGGACAGAGTAGACAATGAGCAGTTCTTC CATSEDRVDNEQFF
15 TRBJ2-1 TRBV24-1 few TRBD1 TGTGCCACCAGTGATGTTGACAGGGTTTACAATGAGCAGTTCTTC CATSDVDRVYNEQFF
14 TRBJ1-2 TRBV10-3 few TRBD1 TGTGCCATCAGTGCGGGACAGGCCGCAGGTGGCTACACCTTC CAISAGQAAGGYTF
15 TRBJ2-3 TRBV7-2 . . TGTGCCAGCAGCTTAGCAGGGGGATTTATAGATACGCAGTATTTT CASSLAGGFIDTQYF
13 TRBJ2-3 TRBV7-9 few . TGTGCCAGCAGCCCCACCGGTACAGATACGCAGTATTTT CASSPTGTDTQYF
14 TRBJ1-1 TRBV7-2 few . TGTGCCAGCAGTCCGGGGCCGTCGAACACTGAAGCTTTCTTT CASSPGPSNTEAFF
16 TRBJ2-2 TRBV3-1 . TRBD2 TGTGCCAGCAGCCGCGTTAGCGGGACCTCCACCGGGGAGCTGTTTTTT CASSRVSGTSTGELFF
19 TRBJ2-7 TRBV4-2 . TRBD2 TGTGCCAGCAGCCAAGTTGGGGGGGTGATGGAGCGGGAGTTTTACGAGCAGTACTTC CASSQVGGVMEREFYEQYF
15 TRBJ2-3 TRBV29-1 few TRBD2 TGCAGCGTTGTCGCCAGCGGGAGGGACACAGATACGCAGTATTTT CSVVASGRDTDTQYF
14 TRBJ2-1 TRBV3-1 . . TGTGCCAGCAGCTCGCGACAGCGAGACAATGAGCAGTTCTTC CASSSRQRDNEQFF
13 TRBJ2-3 TRBV7-3 few TRBD2 TGTGCCAGCAGCTTACTAGCGGGGGATACGCAGTATTTT CASSLLAGDTQYF
13 TRBJ1-1 TRBV20-1 . TRBD1 TGCAGTGCTGAACAGGGGTGGGACGCTGAAGCTTTCTTT CSAEQGWDAEAFF
16 TRBJ2-1 TRBV6-5 . . TGTGCCAGCAGTTCCGGGACTCGCGTCCCGGTCGGTGAGCAGTTCTTC CASSSGTRVPVGEQFF
14 TRBJ2-5 TRBV19 . . TGTGCCAGTAGTGGTAGCGGATTAGGGGAGACCCAGTACTTC CASSGSGLGETQYF
14 TRBJ2-3 TRBV12-3/TRBV12-4 few TRBD2 TGTGCCAGCAGGACTAGCGGGAGGCTCGATACGCAGTATTTT CASRTSGRLDTQYF
13 TRBJ1-1 TRBV9 few . TGTGCCAGCAGCGTAGAGGTGGGAACTGAAGCTTTCTTT CASSVEVGTEAFF
15 TRBJ1-2 TRBV12-3/TRBV12-4 . TRBD1 TGTGCCAGCAGGCGTCAGGGGGCGGCGAGGAATGGCTACACCTTC CASRRQGAARNGYTF
13 TRBJ1-5 TRBV6-5 few . TGTGCCAGCAAAATGGGTGTGGGTCAGCCCCAGCATTTT CASKMGVGQPQHF
16 TRBJ2-3 TRBV10-3 few . TGTGCCATCAGTGAGTCGTCTACAACCCTTACCGATACGCAGTATTTT CAISESSTTLTDTQYF
14 TRBJ1-6 TRBV12-3/TRBV12-4 few TRBD1 TGTGCCAGCAGCCCGACAGGGGGCTTATCACCCCTCCACTTT CASSPTGGLSPLHF
11 TRBJ2-5 TRBV6-5 . . TGTGCCAGCAAGTCCTATGGGACCCAGTACTTC CASKSYGTQYF
14 TRBJ1-5 TRBV20-1 . . TGCAGTGCTAGAGATGGGGTTAGAAGGCAGCCCCAGCATTTT CSARDGVRRQPQHF
16 TRBJ1-6 TRBV20-1 few . TGCAGTGCTAGAGTCTTGGCAGATCGGTATAATTCACCCCTCCACTTT CSARVLADRYNSPLHF
13 TRBJ2-6 TRBV18 few . TGTGCCAGCTCACCCACTGGGGCCAACGTCCTGACTTTC CASSPTGANVLTF